The clone carrying this TCR beta chain was recorded a few times. Synthesis of TCR beta cDNA was carried out from about 500 ng total RNA with a constant-region primer. For TCR beta, libraries were produced by three nested multiplex PCR rounds using slightly modified ARM-PCR. TRBV1-TRBV30 forward primers paired with a C-beta reverse primer were used in the first two PCR rounds, which ran approximately 10 cycles each. Using its own MiXCR run on the multiplex PCR reads, TCRdb lists one record per CDR3 protein. The data hold about 180,000 distinct CDR3 sequences, with around 60% observed a single time. Blood RNA was derived from unsorted whole blood, and germline DNA was extracted too. The collection of about 4 milliliters of peripheral blood preceded surgery. The data originate from a study of tumor-infiltrating lymphocytes in primary liver carcinoma. Germline V CDR1 and CDR2: MNHEY, SVGAGI. The CDR3 spans 13 residues. V was cut by 3 bases and J by 7 bases, with 10 bases left in between.

Sequencing was performed on peripheral blood. This sequence joins TRBV6-5 and TRBJ1-5; no reliable D call. This TCR was sampled from a middle-aged man with primary liver carcinoma and hepatitis B virus infection. CDR3 region: CASSYDREQPQHF. CDR3 nucleotides: TGTGCCAGCAGTTATGATCGAGAGCAGCCCCAGCATTTT.